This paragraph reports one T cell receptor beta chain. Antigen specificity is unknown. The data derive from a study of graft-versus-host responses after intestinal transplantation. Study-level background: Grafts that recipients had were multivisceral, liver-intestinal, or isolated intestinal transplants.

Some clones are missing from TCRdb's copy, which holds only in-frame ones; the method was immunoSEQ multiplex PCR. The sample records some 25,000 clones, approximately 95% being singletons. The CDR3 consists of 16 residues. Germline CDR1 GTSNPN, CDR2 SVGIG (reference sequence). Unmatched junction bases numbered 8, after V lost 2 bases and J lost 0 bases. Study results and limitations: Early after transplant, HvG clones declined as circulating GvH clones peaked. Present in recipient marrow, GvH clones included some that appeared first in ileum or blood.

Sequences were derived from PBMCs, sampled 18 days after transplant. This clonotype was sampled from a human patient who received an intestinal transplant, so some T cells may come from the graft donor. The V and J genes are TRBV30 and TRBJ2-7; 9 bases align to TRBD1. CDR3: CAWSPPGQGSSYEQYF. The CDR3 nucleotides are TGTGCCTGGAGTCCACCAGGACAGGGGAGCTCCTACGAGCAGTACTTC.